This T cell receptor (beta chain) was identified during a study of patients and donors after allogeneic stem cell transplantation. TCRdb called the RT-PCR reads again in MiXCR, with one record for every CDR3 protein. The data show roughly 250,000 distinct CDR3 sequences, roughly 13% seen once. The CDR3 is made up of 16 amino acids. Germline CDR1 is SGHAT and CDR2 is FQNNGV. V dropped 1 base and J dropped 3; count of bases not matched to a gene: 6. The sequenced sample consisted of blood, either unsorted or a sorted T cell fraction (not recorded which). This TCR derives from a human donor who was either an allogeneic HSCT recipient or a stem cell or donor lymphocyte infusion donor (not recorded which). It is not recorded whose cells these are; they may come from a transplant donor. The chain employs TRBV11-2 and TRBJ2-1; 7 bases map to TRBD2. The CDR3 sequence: CASSLVAASGYNEQFF. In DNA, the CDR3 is TGTGCCAGCAGCTTAGTAGCAGCTAGCGGCTACAATGAGCAGTTCTTC.